These 31 T cell receptor beta chains share one sample of origin, sequenced in a study of CD4 T cells in relation to SARS-CoV-2 and coronaviruses. This table comes from immunoSEQ multiplex PCR, and its TCRdb copy is limited to in-frame clones, with some not included. The repertoire consists of about 22,000 clones, with approximately 72% occurring once and the leading ten covering 15% to 20%. Before the COVID-19 pandemic, during about 2011-2019, CD4+ T cells were taken from unexposed donors. After roughly ten days of culture, CD4+ T cells were isolated. The antigens these receptors bind are not known. Source material: CD4+ T cells from PBMCs, cultured in vitro. The receptors were sampled from a human donor in good health.

This clone was seen only once. V gene TRBV2 combines with J gene TRBJ2-5, with 10 bases fitting TRBD2. This CDR3 contains 14 residues. Germline trimming cut 7 bases from V and 4 bases from J; bases unmatched to any gene: 6. CDR1 is SNHLY, CDR2 FYNNEI, per germline. Here the CDR3 DNA reads TGTGCCAGCACTCGGGCTAGCGGGGGAGAGACCCAGTACTTC. Protein sequence: CASTRASGGETQYF.

The CDR3, as DNA: TGTGCCAGCAGCTTAGCTGGACTAGCGGGAGGATACAATGAGCAGTTCTTC. As protein: CASSLAGLAGGYNEQFF. The rearrangement uses TRBV7-8 and TRBJ2-1; 14 bases map to TRBD2. Germline CDR1 is SGHVS and CDR2 is FQNEAQ. The CDR3 length is 17 residues. V shed 0 bases, J shed 4 bases, and the junction held 2 bases outside the gene matches.

The table lists this clone with a few counts. V usage is TRBV5-1 and J usage is TRBJ2-7; TRBD2 agrees at 9 bases. The CDR3 runs to 14 residues. The V gene end was trimmed by 2 bases and the J gene end by 6 bases; junction bases not matched to a gene: 6. The germline V gene has CDR1 SGHRS and CDR2 YFSETQ. CDR3 region: CASSLIAGVGEQYF. The CDR3 bases are TGCGCCAGCAGCTTAATAGCGGGAGTGGGCGAGCAGTACTTC.

This clone was seen once. The chain carries TRBV10-3 and TRBJ2-1; TRBD2 aligns across 14 bases. CDR1 and CDR2 (germline): ENHRY, SYGVKD. The CDR3 contains 18 residues. J gave up 1 base and V 6 bases, and 8 bases lay outside the gene matches. The CDR3 here is CAISQGLAGVLSYNEQFF. CDR3 DNA sequence: TGTGCCATCAGCCAGGGACTAGCGGGAGTGTTGTCCTACAATGAGCAGTTCTTC.

Only a few counts were recorded for this clone. The chain joins TRBV7-9 to TRBJ1-3; TRBD1 agrees at 11 bases. The junction had 5 bases not matched to a gene; V was cut back by 3 bases and J by 4 bases. Looked up from germline, CDR1 is SEHNR and CDR2 is FQNEAQ (reference sequence). The CDR3 covers 16 residues. Here the CDR3 reads CASSFGQGAAGNTIYF. CDR3 in DNA: TGTGCCAGCAGCTTTGGACAGGGGGCTGCGGGAAACACCATATATTTT. Full variable domain (rest looked up from reference TRBV7-9 and TRBJ1-3): DTGVSQNPRHKITKRGQNVTFRCDPISEHNRLYWYRQTLGQGPEFLTYFQNEAQLEKSRLLSDRFSAERPKGSFSTLEIQRTEQGDSAMYLCASSFGQGAAGNTIYFGEGSWLTVV.

This clone was seen a single time. The chain combines TRBV7-8 with TRBJ2-7; D ambiguous. V dropped 2 bases and J dropped 3 bases, with 26 bases sitting between them. This CDR3 contains 19 residues. Germline V CDR1 and CDR2: SGHVS, FQNEAQ. CDR3 sequence: CASSLKGLVGLGINYEQYF. The CDR3 bases are TGTGCCAGCAGCTTAAAAGGCCTGGTCGGTTTAGGGATAAACTACGAGCAGTACTTC.

This chain connects TRBV7-8 to TRBJ1-5; no clear D gene. Per the germline V gene, CDR1 is SGHVS and CDR2 is FQNEAQ. The CDR3 contains 15 residues. Trimming removed 0 bases from V and 0 bases from J, with 6 bases in between. The CDR3 sequence is CASSLAYHSNQPQHF. Here the CDR3 DNA reads TGTGCCAGCAGCTTAGCCTACCATAGCAATCAGCCCCAGCATTTT. The variable domain in full, completed from reference TRBV7-8 and TRBJ1-5, reads GAGVSQSPRYKVAKRGQDVALRCDPISGHVSLFWYQQALGQGPEFLTYFQNEAQLDKSGLPSDRFFAERPEGSVSTLKIQRTQQEDSAVYLCASSLAYHSNQPQHFGDGTRLSIL.

The gene calls are TRBV19 and TRBJ1-1; D gene unclear. Trimming cost V 4 bases and J 1 base, with 7 bases left between them. Germline CDR1 is LNHDA and CDR2 is SQIVND (reference sequence). The CDR3 runs to 13 residues. The CDR3 DNA reads TGTGCCAGTAGTACCGGGAAGAACACTGAAGCTTTCTTT. Translation: CASSTGKNTEAFF.

The CDR3 DNA sequence: TGTGCCAGCAGTCGACAGGGGGCACAAGGCTACACCTTC. Amino acid sequence: CASSRQGAQGYTF. The chain combines TRBV2 with TRBJ1-2; the match to TRBD1 covers 10 bases. V shed 5 bases and J 8 bases; nucleotides not matched to a gene: 5. Germline loops: CDR1 SNHLY, CDR2 FYNNEI. This CDR3 spans 13 amino acids.

The V call is TRBV18, the J call TRBJ2-3, with D possibly matching TRBD1 (5 bases). Trimming left V 5 bases short and J 0 bases short, with 12 bases between. Germline loops: CDR1 KGHSH, CDR2 LQKENI. The CDR3 is made up of 15 amino acids. The CDR3 region has the DNA TGTGCCAGCTCAACTGACAGCTCTAGCACAGATACGCAGTATTTT. Protein: CASSTDSSSTDTQYF.

CDR3 amino acids: CASSQAGATNEKLFF. In nucleotides, the CDR3 is TGCGCCAGCAGCCAAGCAGGGGCAACTAATGAAAAACTGTTTTTT. V usage is TRBV4-1 and J usage is TRBJ1-4, with D possibly TRBD1 on 6 matching bases. The CDR3 consists of 15 residues. Deletions cut 1 base from V and 0 bases from J, with 6 bases between. Germline CDR1 and CDR2: MGHRA and YSYEKL.

The V gene is TRBV21-1, the J gene TRBJ1-4; the table calls TRBD1, which could not be checked here. TRBV21-1 corresponds to a pseudogene. CDR3 length: 16 residues. In DNA, the CDR3 is TGTGCCAGCAGTTTATCCCGGGACAGGGATAATGAAAAACTGTTTTTT. Its protein is CASSLSRDRDNEKLFF.

The chain links TRBV18 to TRBJ2-7, with 9 bases lining up with TRBD1. V lost 5 bases, J lost 5 bases, and 10 bases stayed unmatched. Germline values: CDR1 KGHSH, CDR2 LQKENI. CDR3 length: 15 amino acids. In nucleotides, the CDR3 is TGTGCCAGCTCAAGAGCCGGGACAGGGAACCACGAGCAGTACTTC. It translates to CASSRAGTGNHEQYF.

The V gene is TRBV19, the J gene TRBJ1-1; D uncertain. The CDR3 contains 14 residues. Looked up from germline, CDR1 is LNHDA and CDR2 is SQIVND (reference sequence). V gave up 5 bases and J gave up 4 bases, with 14 bases separating them. The CDR3 reads CASSFTVRSTEAFF. As DNA, the CDR3 is TGTGCCAGTAGTTTTACAGTTCGGAGCACTGAAGCTTTCTTT.

V is TRBV9 and J is TRBJ2-2; no definite D call. Trimming took 4 bases from V and 1 from J, leaving 11 bases between them. Germline V lookup: CDR1 SGDLS, CDR2 YYNGEE. The CDR3 has 15 amino acids. The CDR3 coding sequence is TGTGCCAGCAGCCCACTCGTGGGGAACACCGGGGAGCTGTTTTTT. This sequence encodes CASSPLVGNTGELFF.

This clone was found a few times. V gene TRBV5-5 combines with J gene TRBJ1-5; maybe TRBD1 (5 bases). V lost 4 bases, J lost 7 bases, and 15 bases lay in between. Germline CDR1 is SGHKS and CDR2 is YYEKEE (reference sequence). The CDR3 extends over 14 amino acids. The CDR3 reads CASSLVQEGQPQHF. In DNA, the CDR3 is TGTGCCAGCAGCCTGGTACAGGAAGGCCAGCCCCAGCATTTT. Together with reference TRBV5-5 and TRBJ1-5, the CDR3 gives the full variable domain: DAGVTQSPTHLIKTRGQQVTLRCSPISGHKSVSWYQQVLGQGPQFIFQYYEKEERGRGNFPDRFSARQFPNYSSELNVNALLLGDSALYLCASSLVQEGQPQHFGDGTRLSIL.

The chain uses TRBV6-2 or TRBV6-3 and TRBJ2-1; D might be TRBD1 or TRBD2, each matching 5 bases. V lost 5 bases and J lost 5, with 10 bases in between. This CDR3 spans 13 amino acids. Germline loops: CDR1 MNHEY, CDR2 SVGEGT. The CDR3 region is CASSRDGNNEQFF. The CDR3 DNA follows: TGTGCCAGCAGTAGGGACGGTAACAATGAGCAGTTCTTC.

This clone came up a few times. The genes are TRBV7-6 and TRBJ2-1; 7 bases match TRBD2. V shed 4 bases and J 8 bases; nucleotides not matched to a gene: 20. CDR3 length: 18 amino acids. CDR1 SGHVS and CDR2 FNYEAQ come from the germline V gene. In DNA form, the CDR3 reads TGTGCCAGCAGCTCAAAAGAGGCGGGAGATGAAATCCTCTATGAGCAGTTCTTC. As protein: CASSSKEAGDEILYEQFF.

The V and J genes are TRBV6-5 and TRBJ2-2, with 8 nucleotides matching TRBD2. CDR3 length: 15 amino acids. Germline loops: CDR1 MNHEY, CDR2 SVGAGI. V was clipped by 8 bases and J by 8 bases; unmatched bases: 13. CDR3 amino acids: CASHRGGLSEGELFF. CDR3 coding DNA: TGTGCCAGCCATCGGGGGGGGCTAAGTGAGGGGGAGCTGTTTTTT.

V usage is TRBV18 and J usage is TRBJ2-7, with D perhaps matching TRBD1 or TRBD2 (5 bases each). V lost 3 bases and J 4 bases, leaving 13 bases between the germline ends. Per germline, CDR1 KGHSH and CDR2 LQKENI. This CDR3 contains 14 residues. In nucleotides, the CDR3 is TGTGCCAGCTCACCTCCGGGACCCGTTTACGAGCAGTACTTC. Its protein is CASSPPGPVYEQYF.

This clone turned up a few times. This rearrangement joins TRBV7-9 to TRBJ1-2; no clear D gene. Germline CDR1 reads SEHNR; CDR2 reads FQNEAQ (reference sequence). The CDR3 extends over 16 amino acids. V dropped 1 base and J dropped 7 bases, with 19 bases sitting between them. The CDR3 here is CASSLDLLGSSGGYTF. CDR3 coding DNA: TGTGCCAGCAGCTTAGATCTTCTAGGCAGCTCGGGTGGCTACACCTTC.

The rearrangement links TRBV7-3 to TRBJ2-2; 9 bases align to TRBD2. There are 16 residues in the CDR3. Germline-derived CDR1 and CDR2 are SGHTA and FQGTGA. V lost 4 bases to trimming and J lost 2 bases; unmatched junction nucleotides: 5. The CDR3 is CASSSGTSRNTGELFF. The CDR3 region has the DNA TGTGCCAGCAGCTCGGGGACTAGCAGAAACACCGGGGAGCTGTTTTTT.

V is TRBV5-4 and J is TRBJ2-1; no reliable D call. V was clipped by 4 bases and J by 7 bases, with 15 bases between them. This CDR3 region has 14 residues. The V gene's germline CDR1 is SGHNT and CDR2 YYREEE (reference sequence). In DNA, the CDR3 is TGTGCCAGCAGCCGATCTTCCCGTCCTAATGAGCAGTTCTTC. It translates to CASSRSSRPNEQFF. Combining the CDR3 with reference TRBV5-4 and TRBJ2-1 gives the whole variable domain ETGVTQSPTHLIKTRGQQVTLRCSSQSGHNTVSWYQQALGQGPQFIFQYYREEENGRGNFPPRFSGLQFPNYSSELNVNALELDDSALYLCASSRSSRPNEQFFGPGTRLTVL.

The chain joins TRBV2 to TRBJ2-2, with 14 bases that match TRBD2. The V gene's germline CDR1 is SNHLY and CDR2 FYNNEI. This CDR3 has 15 residues. J lost 7 bases, V lost 6 bases, and 4 bases had no gene match. CDR3 nucleotide sequence: TGTGCCAGCAGGCCGGGACTAGCGGGAGTCGGGGAGCTGTTTTTT. Protein product: CASRPGLAGVGELFF.

In its sample, this clone was seen once. The genes are TRBV7-6 and TRBJ2-2; a possible D gene is TRBD2 (6 bases). The ends were cut back, 5 bases at V and 4 bases at J, with 14 bases in the middle. This CDR3 is built from 15 residues. Looked up from germline, CDR1 is SGHVS and CDR2 is FNYEAQ. This CDR3 is CASSPKTEGTGELFF. The CDR3 DNA sequence: TGTGCCAGCAGCCCAAAGACGGAGGGCACCGGGGAGCTGTTTTTT.

The chain joins TRBV7-2 to TRBJ2-7; 8 bases line up with TRBD1. This CDR3 is built from 15 residues. Unmatched junction bases numbered 6, after V lost 2 bases and J lost 3 bases. In germline, CDR1 is SGHTA, CDR2 FQGNSA. The CDR3 loop reads CASSLSGGFGYEQYF. The CDR3, as DNA: TGTGCCAGCAGCTTATCAGGGGGCTTTGGCTACGAGCAGTACTTC.

The chain carries TRBV9 and TRBJ1-2; possibly TRBD1 for D (5 bases). Trimming pared 5 bases from V and 4 bases from J, leaving 15 bases between. Germline lookup yields CDR1 SGDLS and CDR2 YYNGEE. This CDR3 contains 14 residues. The CDR3, as DNA: TGTGCCAGCAGTCTAGACGGTGGGGGCTATGGCTACACCTTC. It codes for CASSLDGGGYGYTF.

In this sample, this clone turned up once. This chain uses TRBV19 with TRBJ2-3; D is unresolved. CDR1 LNHDA and CDR2 SQIVND come from the germline V gene (reference sequence). The CDR3 has 15 amino acids. V lost 3 bases and J 1 base, leaving 11 bases between the germline ends. CDR3 sequence: CASSIWGSGTDTQYF. CDR3 DNA: TGTGCCAGTAGTATCTGGGGTTCGGGCACAGATACGCAGTATTTT.

The count of this clone is one. V gene TRBV7-2 combines with J gene TRBJ2-3; 7 nucleotides match TRBD2. The CDR3 totals 13 residues. Germline assignment: CDR1 SGHTA and CDR2 FQGNSA. Trimming removed 4 bases from V and 9 bases from J; junction bases left unmatched: 7. CDR3 DNA: TGTGCCAGCAGCTCCACCCTAGCGGAGACGCAGTATTTT. This sequence encodes CASSSTLAETQYF.

This clone was detected a few times. The chain combines TRBV4-1 with TRBJ2-2; 8 bases fit TRBD1. The trim removed 4 bases at V and 6 bases at J, leaving 13 bases unmatched. Looked up from germline, CDR1 is MGHRA and CDR2 is YSYEKL. This CDR3 has 17 residues. The CDR3 reads CASSPPRQGAQPGELFF. DNA for the CDR3: TGCGCCAGCAGCCCACCCCGGCAGGGGGCGCAACCCGGGGAGCTGTTTTTT.

This chain links TRBV5-8 with TRBJ2-7; D gene unclear. V was shortened by 3 bases and J by 2 bases, with 15 bases between the two germline ends. The CDR3 totals 15 residues. In germline, CDR1 is SGHTS, CDR2 YDEGEE. Here the CDR3 reads CASSYSHLGTYEQYF. Written as DNA, the CDR3 is TGTGCCAGCAGCTACAGTCATCTTGGTACCTACGAGCAGTACTTC.